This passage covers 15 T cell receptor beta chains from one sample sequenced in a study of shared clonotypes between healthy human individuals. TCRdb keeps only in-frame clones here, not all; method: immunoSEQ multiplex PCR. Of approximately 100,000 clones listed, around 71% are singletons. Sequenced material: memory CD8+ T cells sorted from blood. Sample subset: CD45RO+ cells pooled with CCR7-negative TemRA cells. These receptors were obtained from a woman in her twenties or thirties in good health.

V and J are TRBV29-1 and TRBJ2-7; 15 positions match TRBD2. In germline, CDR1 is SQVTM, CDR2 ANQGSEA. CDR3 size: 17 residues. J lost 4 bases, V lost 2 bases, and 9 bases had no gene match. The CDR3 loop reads CSVEMRGLAGGMYEQYF. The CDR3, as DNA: TGCAGCGTTGAAATGAGGGGACTAGCGGGAGGAATGTACGAGCAGTACTTC.

The CDR3 region has the DNA TGTGCCAGCAGTCCCCGTTGGGGCTCTGGAAACACCATATATTTT. It codes for CASSPRWGSGNTIYF. The chain couples TRBV11-2 to TRBJ1-3, with no clear D. The ends were cut back, 6 bases at V and 0 bases at J, with 12 bases in the middle. The CDR3 spans 15 residues. The V gene's germline CDR1 is SGHAT and CDR2 FQNNGV.

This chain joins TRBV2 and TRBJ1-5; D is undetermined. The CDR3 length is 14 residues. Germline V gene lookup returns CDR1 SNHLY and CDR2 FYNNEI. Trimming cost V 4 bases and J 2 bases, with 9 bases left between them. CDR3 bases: TGTGCCAGCAGTGTCAACTCTGGCAATCAGCCCCAGCATTTT. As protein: CASSVNSGNQPQHF.

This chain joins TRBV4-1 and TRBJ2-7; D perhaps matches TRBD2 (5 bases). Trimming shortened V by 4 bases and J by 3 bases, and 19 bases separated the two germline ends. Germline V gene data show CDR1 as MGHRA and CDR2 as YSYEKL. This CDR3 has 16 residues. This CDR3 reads CASSRGSNREIYEQYF. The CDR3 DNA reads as TGCGCCAGCAGCCGGGGTTCAAACCGGGAAATCTACGAGCAGTACTTC.

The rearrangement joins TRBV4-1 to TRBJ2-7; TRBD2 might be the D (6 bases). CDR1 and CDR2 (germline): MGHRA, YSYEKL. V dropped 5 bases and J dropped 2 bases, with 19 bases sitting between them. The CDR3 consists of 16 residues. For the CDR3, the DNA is TGCGCCAGCAGCAATCCCGGCGGGGCCCGGGCCTACGAGCAGTACTTC. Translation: CASSNPGGARAYEQYF.

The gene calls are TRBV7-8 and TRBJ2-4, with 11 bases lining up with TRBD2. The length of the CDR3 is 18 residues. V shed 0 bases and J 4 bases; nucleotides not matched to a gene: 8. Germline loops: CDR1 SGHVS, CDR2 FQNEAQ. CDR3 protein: CASSLARGLAVPKNIQYF. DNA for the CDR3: TGTGCCAGCAGCTTAGCGCGGGGACTAGCGGTTCCAAAAAACATTCAGTACTTC.

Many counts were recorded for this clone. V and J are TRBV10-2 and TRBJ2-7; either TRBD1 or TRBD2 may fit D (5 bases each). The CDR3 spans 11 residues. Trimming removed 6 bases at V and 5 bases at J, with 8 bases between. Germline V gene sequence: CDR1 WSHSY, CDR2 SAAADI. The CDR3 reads CASRGTNEQYF. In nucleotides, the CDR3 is TGCGCCAGCAGGGGGACCAACGAGCAGTACTTC.

Written as DNA, the CDR3 is TGTGCCAGCAGTTTCCGGGACAGGGTCACCGGGGAGCTGTTTTTT. This encodes CASSFRDRVTGELFF. The J gene is TRBJ2-2, the V gene TRBV28; 9 bases align to TRBD1. From germline, CDR1 is MDHEN and CDR2 SYDVKM. Germline trimming cut 3 bases from V and 4 bases from J; bases unmatched to any gene: 3. The CDR3 extends over 15 amino acids.

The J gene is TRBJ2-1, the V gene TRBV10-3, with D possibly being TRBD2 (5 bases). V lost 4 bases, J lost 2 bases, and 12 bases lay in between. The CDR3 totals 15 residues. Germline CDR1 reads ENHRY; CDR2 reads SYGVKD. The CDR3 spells CAISGPAEAYNEQFF. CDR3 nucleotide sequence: TGTGCCATCAGTGGGCCTGCGGAGGCCTACAATGAGCAGTTCTTC.

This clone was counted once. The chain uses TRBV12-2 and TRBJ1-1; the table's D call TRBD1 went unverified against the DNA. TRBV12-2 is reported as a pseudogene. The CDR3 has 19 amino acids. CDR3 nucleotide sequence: TGTGCAAGTCGCTTAGAGTGGTTGGGGCCAGGGGGACCAAACACTGAAGCTTTCTTT. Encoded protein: CASRLEWLGPGGPNTEAFF.

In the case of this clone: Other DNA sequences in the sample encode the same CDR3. DNA for the CDR3: TGTGCCAGCAGTGATCGGACTAGCGGGATCAATGAGCAGTTCTTC. Protein: CASSDRTSGINEQFF. The chain couples TRBV6-1 to TRBJ2-1; 12 bases are a match to TRBD2. CDR3 length: 15 amino acids. The germline CDR1 and CDR2 sequences are MNHNS and SASEGT. The ends lost 3 bases at V and 6 bases at J; junction bases unmatched: 3.

CDR3 in DNA: TGTGCCAGCAGCTTTGACAGGGTACGGTACAATGAGCAGTTCTTC. Its translation: CASSFDRVRYNEQFF. The rearrangement uses TRBV7-9 and TRBJ2-1; 7 bases align to TRBD1. Germline loops: CDR1 SEHNR, CDR2 FQNEAQ (reference sequence). This CDR3 is built from 15 residues. V was clipped by 3 bases and J by 4 bases; unmatched bases: 6.

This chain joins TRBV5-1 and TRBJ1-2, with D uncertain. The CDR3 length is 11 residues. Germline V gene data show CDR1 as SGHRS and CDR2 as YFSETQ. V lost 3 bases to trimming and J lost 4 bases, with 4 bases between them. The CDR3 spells CASSYGYGYTF. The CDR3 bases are TGCGCCAGCAGCTACGGCTATGGCTACACCTTC.

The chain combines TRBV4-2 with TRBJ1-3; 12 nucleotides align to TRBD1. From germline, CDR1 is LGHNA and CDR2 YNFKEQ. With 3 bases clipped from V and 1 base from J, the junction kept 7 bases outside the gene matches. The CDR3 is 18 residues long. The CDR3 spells CASSQRRDRGLSGNTIYF. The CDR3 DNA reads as TGTGCCAGCAGCCAGCGTAGGGACAGGGGGCTTTCTGGAAACACCATATATTTT.

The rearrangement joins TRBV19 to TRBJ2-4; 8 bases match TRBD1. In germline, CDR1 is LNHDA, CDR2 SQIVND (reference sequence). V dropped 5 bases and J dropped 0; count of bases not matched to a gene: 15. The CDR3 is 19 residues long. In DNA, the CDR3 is TGTGCCAGTAGTGTGACAGGGGTGGACCAACCTGGAGCCAAAAACATTCAGTACTTC. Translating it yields CASSVTGVDQPGAKNIQYF.